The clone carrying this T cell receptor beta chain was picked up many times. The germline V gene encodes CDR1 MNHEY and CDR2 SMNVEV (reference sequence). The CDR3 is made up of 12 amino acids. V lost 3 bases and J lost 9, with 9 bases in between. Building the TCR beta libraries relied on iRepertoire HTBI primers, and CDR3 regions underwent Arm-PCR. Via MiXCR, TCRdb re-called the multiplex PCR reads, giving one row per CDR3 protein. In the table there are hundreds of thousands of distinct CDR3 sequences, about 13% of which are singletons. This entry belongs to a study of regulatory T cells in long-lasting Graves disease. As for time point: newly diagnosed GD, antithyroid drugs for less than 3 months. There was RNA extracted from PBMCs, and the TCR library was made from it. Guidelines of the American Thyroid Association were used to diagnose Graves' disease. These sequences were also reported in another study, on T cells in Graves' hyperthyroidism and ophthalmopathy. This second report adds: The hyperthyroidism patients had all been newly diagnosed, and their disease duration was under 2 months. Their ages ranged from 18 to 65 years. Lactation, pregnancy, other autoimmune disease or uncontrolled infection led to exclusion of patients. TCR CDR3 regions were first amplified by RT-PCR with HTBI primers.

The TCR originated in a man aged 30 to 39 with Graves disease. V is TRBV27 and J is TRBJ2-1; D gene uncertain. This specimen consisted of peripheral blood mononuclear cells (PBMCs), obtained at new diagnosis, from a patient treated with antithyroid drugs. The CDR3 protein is CASSFLMCEQFF. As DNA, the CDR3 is TGTGCCAGCAGTTTCCTAATGTGTGAGCAGTTCTTC.